A selection of T cell receptor beta chains follows, all from one sample in a study of T cell changes during pregnancy in multiple sclerosis. TCRdb's copy holds only in-frame clones and misses some; the assay was immunoSEQ multiplex PCR. The data show 30,000 to 40,000 clones, about 90% seen once. Sequences were derived from CD4+ T cells from peripheral blood mononuclear cells, sampled in the third trimester of pregnancy. These receptors all come from a female donor in good health, enrolled as a control in a pregnancy study. CDR3s include the opening cysteine and the closing phenylalanine or tryptophan. The order of the fields is clone size, V gene, D gene, J gene, CDR3 protein, CDR3 DNA. The D gene is left open where the match is weak. Clone sizes are given selectively: once, few, many, or a class where the clone is expanded.

NA,TRBV5-4,NA,TRBJ2-3,CASSPPGTDTDTQYF,TGTGCCAGCAGCCCCCCCGGGACTGACACAGATACGCAGTATTTT
NA,TRBV4-1,TRBD1,TRBJ1-5,CASSQTDRDQPQHF,TGCGCCAGCAGCCAAACTGACAGGGACCAGCCCCAGCATTTT
NA,TRBV28,TRBD1,TRBJ1-2,CASSFPSGTGVGYTF,TGTGCCAGCAGTTTCCCTTCCGGGACAGGTGTCGGCTACACCTTC
NA,TRBV7-2,NA,TRBJ2-1,CASSLGGLTNEQFF,TGTGCCAGCAGCTTGGGGGGACTTACCAATGAGCAGTTCTTC
NA,TRBV7-8,TRBD2,TRBJ2-2,CASSSLRERDTGELFF,TGTGCCAGCAGCTCGCTGCGGGAGAGAGACACCGGGGAGCTGTTTTTT
NA,TRBV5-1,NA,TRBJ1-1,CASSLAQGNEAFF,TGCGCCAGCAGCTTGGCACAGGGAAATGAAGCTTTCTTT
medium-sized,TRBV7-9,NA,TRBJ1-1,CASSTEGTGAEAFF,TGTGCCAGCAGCACAGAGGGGACGGGGGCTGAAGCTTTCTTT
NA,TRBV5-6,NA,TRBJ1-6,CASSSRGSLNSPLHF,TGTGCCAGCAGCTCCAGGGGCAGCCTTAATTCACCCCTCCACTTT
NA,TRBV5-1,TRBD2,TRBJ2-2,CASSLRVAGVRTGELFF,TGCGCCAGCAGCTTGAGGGTAGCGGGGGTGCGAACCGGGGAGCTGTTTTTT
NA,TRBV28,NA,TRBJ1-5,CASSFRQAGNQPQHF,TGTGCCAGCAGTTTTCGGCAGGCGGGAAATCAGCCCCAGCATTTT
NA,TRBV19,TRBD1,TRBJ2-7,CASSSSGQGAYEQYF,TGTGCCAGTAGTTCCTCGGGACAGGGGGCGTACGAGCAGTACTTC
once,TRBV2,NA,TRBJ2-2,CASKYVNSGTGELFF,TGTGCCAGCAAGTACGTGAACAGTGGCACCGGGGAGCTGTTTTTT
NA,TRBV6-6,TRBD1,TRBJ2-3,CASRPQGVTDTQYF,TGTGCCAGCAGACCCCAGGGGGTCACAGATACGCAGTATTTT
once,TRBV4-1,TRBD1,TRBJ1-5,CASSPWTGHQPQHF,TGCGCCAGCAGCCCTTGGACAGGTCATCAGCCCCAGCATTTT
NA,TRBV6-1,TRBD2,TRBJ2-5,CASSELAGGQETQYF,TGTGCCAGCAGTGAACTAGCGGGGGGGCAAGAGACCCAGTACTTC
NA,TRBV9,NA,TRBJ2-7,CASSLTGTYEQYF,TGTGCCAGCAGCCTCACAGGTACCTACGAGCAGTACTTC
NA,TRBV11-2,NA,TRBJ2-5,CASSPLGGGAVVAQYF,TGTGCCAGCAGCCCCCTAGGGGGGGGCGCGGTGGTGGCCCAGTACTTC
NA,TRBV7-2,TRBD2,TRBJ2-3,CASSSILAGRTDTQYF,TGTGCCAGCAGCTCAATTCTAGCGGGGCGCACAGATACGCAGTATTTT
NA,TRBV18,TRBD1,TRBJ2-7,CASSRGQEGTYEQYF,TGTGCCAGCTCACGTGGACAGGAAGGAACCTACGAGCAGTACTTC
once,TRBV29-1,NA,TRBJ2-3,CSVVSSSTDTQYF,TGCAGCGTTGTCTCGTCTAGCACAGATACGCAGTATTTT
once,TRBV4-1,NA,TRBJ2-5,CASSQGTVQETQYF,TGCGCCAGCAGCCAAGGTACAGTCCAAGAGACCCAGTACTTC
NA,TRBV7-2,NA,TRBJ1-2,CASSPEVVGYTF,TGTGCCAGCAGCCCCGAGGTAGTCGGCTACACCTTC
NA,TRBV11-2,NA,TRBJ2-2,CASSRGGQSLNTGELFF,TGTGCCAGCAGCCGGGGGGGACAGAGTCTCAACACCGGGGAGCTGTTTTTT
NA,TRBV28,NA,TRBJ1-3,CASSAQVSGNTIYF,TGTGCCAGCAGTGCCCAGGTCTCTGGAAACACCATATATTTT
once,TRBV10-3,TRBD1,TRBJ1-1,CAISAAGGGTEAFF,TGTGCCATCAGTGCCGCAGGGGGAGGAACTGAAGCTTTCTTT
NA,TRBV6-5,NA,TRBJ1-1,CASSYATGTEAFF,TGTGCCAGCAGTTACGCCACAGGGACTGAAGCTTTCTTT
NA,TRBV27,TRBD1,TRBJ2-7,CASSLFQQGVYEQYF,TGTGCCAGCAGTTTGTTCCAACAGGGGGTCTACGAGCAGTACTTC
NA,TRBV5-1,TRBD2,TRBJ2-1,CASSFSGRMTYNEQFF,TGCGCCAGCAGCTTTAGCGGGAGGATGACCTACAATGAGCAGTTCTTC
NA,TRBV7-9,NA,TRBJ2-1,CASSSGPTSSYNEQFF,TGTGCCAGCAGTTCCGGGCCTACTAGCTCCTACAATGAGCAGTTCTTC
NA,TRBV21-1,NA,TRBJ1-3,CASSKDPGQGNYTIYF,TGTGCCAGCAGCAAAGACCCGGGACAGGGGAACTACACCATATATTTT
once,TRBV19,TRBD2,TRBJ2-7,CASRPAGVAGEQYF,TGTGCCAGTAGGCCGGCGGGAGTTGCAGGAGAGCAGTACTTC
NA,TRBV19,TRBD1,TRBJ2-1,CASSIGTGINEQFF,TGTGCCAGTAGTATAGGGACAGGGATCAATGAGCAGTTCTTC
NA,TRBV7-8,NA,TRBJ2-7,CASSFSNTGTSSSYEQYF,TGTGCCAGCAGCTTTTCTAACACCGGGACTTCGAGCTCCTACGAGCAGTACTTC
NA,TRBV7-8,NA,TRBJ2-7,CASSTRPGEYEQYF,TGTGCCAGCAGCACCCGCCCAGGGGAGTACGAGCAGTACTTC
NA,TRBV6-1,NA,TRBJ1-5,CASMGAGPNQPQHF,TGTGCCAGCATGGGGGCGGGTCCCAATCAGCCCCAGCATTTT
NA,TRBV5-1,NA,TRBJ1-1,CASTRGVGQVTEAFF,TGCGCCAGCACCCGGGGGGTGGGGCAGGTCACTGAAGCTTTCTTT
NA,TRBV2,NA,TRBJ2-4,CASSESGGHPQYF,TGTGCCAGCAGTGAATCGGGTGGACACCCTCAGTACTTC
NA,TRBV5-6,TRBD1,TRBJ2-1,CASSLVGTGDNEQFF,TGTGCCAGCAGCTTGGTGGGGACAGGGGACAATGAGCAGTTCTTC
NA,TRBV5-1,NA,TRBJ1-1,CASSLEGRNTEAFF,TGCGCCAGCAGCTTAGAGGGTAGGAACACTGAAGCTTTCTTT
NA,TRBV5-4,NA,TRBJ2-1,CASSLELLTYNEQFF,TGTGCCAGCAGCTTGGAACTACTAACCTACAATGAGCAGTTCTTC
NA,TRBV19,NA,TRBJ2-1,CASSFTPQQFF,TGTGCCAGTAGTTTCACACCCCAGCAGTTCTTC
NA,TRBV2,NA,TRBJ2-3,CASRYSDTQYF,TGTGCCAGCAGATATAGTGATACGCAGTATTTT
NA,TRBV2,NA,TRBJ1-1,CASSGEGATEAFF,TGTGCCAGCAGTGGGGAGGGAGCCACTGAAGCTTTCTTT
NA,TRBV5-4,NA,TRBJ2-4,CASSLGGGKNIQYF,TGTGCCAGCAGCTTGGGAGGGGGCAAAAACATTCAGTACTTC